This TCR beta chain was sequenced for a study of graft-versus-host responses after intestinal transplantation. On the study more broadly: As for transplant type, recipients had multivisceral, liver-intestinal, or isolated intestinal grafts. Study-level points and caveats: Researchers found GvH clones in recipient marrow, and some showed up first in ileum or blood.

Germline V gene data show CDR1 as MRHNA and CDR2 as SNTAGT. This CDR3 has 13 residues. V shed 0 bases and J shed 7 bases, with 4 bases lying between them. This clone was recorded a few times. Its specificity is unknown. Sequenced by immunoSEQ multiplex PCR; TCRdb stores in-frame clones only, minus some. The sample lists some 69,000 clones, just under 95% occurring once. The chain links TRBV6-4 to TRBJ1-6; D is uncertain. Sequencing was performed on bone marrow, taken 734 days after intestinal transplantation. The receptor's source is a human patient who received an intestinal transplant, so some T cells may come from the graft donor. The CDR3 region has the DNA TGTGCCAGCAGTGACTCAGGGAATTCACCCCTCCACTTT. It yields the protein CASSDSGNSPLHF.